The 29 T cell receptor beta chains presented below share a single source sample, sequenced in a study of T-cell reconstitution after alpha-beta-depleted transplantation in children. Unique molecular identifiers featured in how the TCRbeta library was prepared. Using its own MiXCR run on the PCR reads, TCRdb lists one record per CDR3 protein. The data hold 200,000 or so distinct CDR3 sequences, with under 8.5% observed a single time. The source material was PBMCs, sampled before TCRalphabeta/CD19-depleted stem cell transplant. The receptors here all came from a boy aged 2-15 years with acute lymphoblastic leukemia, due to receive a stem cell transplant.

Ten or more counts support this clonotype. V is TRBV20-1 and J is TRBJ1-6, with D possibly matching TRBD1 (5 bases). The V gene's germline CDR1 is DFQATT and CDR2 SNEGSKA (reference sequence). The CDR3 spans 15 residues. Trimming took 5 bases from V and 9 from J, leaving 20 bases between them. CDR3 bases: TGCAGTGCTCCTATATCAGGGTATAACGCTTCACCCCTCCACTTT. It codes for CSAPISGYNASPLHF.

This clonotype was seen many times. The V gene is TRBV5-1, the J gene TRBJ2-2; the D gene could be TRBD1 or TRBD2 (5 bases each). CDR3 length equals 15 residues. The V gene lost 4 bases and the J gene lost 3 bases, with 13 bases spanning the gap. CDR1 SGHRS and CDR2 YFSETQ come from the germline V gene. CDR3 sequence reads: CASSPRDRDTGELFF. The CDR3 nucleotides are TGCGCCAGCAGCCCGAGGGACCGCGACACCGGGGAGCTGTTTTTT.

This clonotype was detected ten times or more. The genes are TRBV20-1 and TRBJ2-3, with 9 bases lining up with TRBD2. Germline values: CDR1 DFQATT, CDR2 SNEGSKA (reference sequence). With V trimmed by 5 bases and J by 6 bases, 15 bases remained unmatched. The CDR3 has 16 amino acids. The CDR3 DNA reads TGCAGTGCTGCCAATCTAGCGGGACTGGTGGGCGATACGCAGTATTTT. Translating it yields CSAANLAGLVGDTQYF.

In this sample, this clonotype turned up many times. This rearrangement joins TRBV28 to TRBJ2-7, with D uncertain. Trimming cost V 3 bases and J 3 bases, with 21 bases left between them. The CDR3 loop spans 17 amino acids. Germline V gene data show CDR1 as MDHEN and CDR2 as SYDVKM. The CDR3 nucleotides read TGTGCCAGCAGTTTTGATCTTGGGCAGGCCGGATTCTACGAGCAGTACTTC. Protein sequence: CASSFDLGQAGFYEQYF.

This clonotype was detected ten times or more. This chain links TRBV7-9 with TRBJ1-2, with D unclear. This CDR3 contains 13 residues. Trimming took off 3 bases at V and 9 bases at J, with 14 bases between the two ends. The germline CDR1 and CDR2 sequences are SEHNR and FQNEAQ (reference sequence). CDR3 DNA sequence: TGTGCCAGCAGCTTCCGGGAGCAAATGCGCTACACCTTC. Protein: CASSFREQMRYTF.

There are many counts of this clonotype. The chain links TRBV5-1 to TRBJ2-1, with D tentatively TRBD2 (5 bases). The CDR3 totals 15 residues. The germline CDR1 and CDR2 sequences are SGHRS and YFSETQ. V lost 0 bases to trimming and J lost 4 bases, with 11 bases between them. The DNA of the CDR3 is TGCGCCAGCAGCTTGGCGTCTAGAGGGTACAATGAGCAGTTCTTC. Protein product: CASSLASRGYNEQFF.

In this sample, this clonotype turned up many times. CDR3 sequence (DNA): TGCAGTGCTAGGGAGGGAGGGCATGGCTACACCTTC. The encoded protein is CSAREGGHGYTF. The rearrangement links TRBV20-1 to TRBJ1-2, with D uncertain. CDR3 length: 12 amino acids. Trimming took off 3 bases at V and 6 bases at J, with 11 bases between the two ends. Germline assignment: CDR1 DFQATT and CDR2 SNEGSKA (reference sequence).

This clonotype was observed many times. CDR3 in amino acids: CASSLKTVVAEAFF. DNA of the CDR3: TGTGCCAGCAGCTTAAAAACGGTAGTCGCTGAAGCTTTCTTT. The rearrangement uses TRBV7-2 and TRBJ1-1; D unresolved. Looked up from germline, CDR1 is SGHTA and CDR2 is FQGNSA. The CDR3 is made up of 14 amino acids. V gave up 2 bases and J gave up 6 bases, with 13 bases separating them.

This clonotype came up many times. This sequence joins TRBV5-6 and TRBJ2-1, with D perhaps assigned TRBD1 or TRBD2 (5 bases each). The V end lost 0 bases, the J end lost 4 bases, and 11 bases lay between the germline ends. This CDR3 region has 15 residues. CDR1 and CDR2 from the germline V gene are SGHDT and YYEEEE. The CDR3 sequence: CASSLGGTGYNEQFF. CDR3 DNA: TGTGCCAGCAGCTTGGGTGGGACGGGGTACAATGAGCAGTTCTTC. Full variable domain (rest looked up from reference TRBV5-6 and TRBJ2-1): DAGVTQSPTHLIKTRGQQVTLRCSPKSGHDTVSWYQQALGQGPQFIFQYYEEEERQRGNFPDRFSGHQFPNYSSELNVNALLLGDSALYLCASSLGGTGYNEQFFGPGTRLTVL.

There are many counts of this clonotype. The V call is TRBV28, the J call TRBJ2-2; maybe TRBD1 (6 bases). Trimming took 7 bases from V and 1 from J, leaving 10 bases between them. The CDR3 contains 14 residues. Germline CDR1 reads MDHEN; CDR2 reads SYDVKM. The CDR3 DNA sequence: TGTGCCAGCATCGACAGGCTGAACACCGGGGAGCTGTTTTTT. Translated, it gives CASIDRLNTGELFF.

This clonotype was picked up many times. V usage is TRBV29-1 and J usage is TRBJ1-5; D is undetermined. This CDR3 contains 13 residues. Germline V gene data show CDR1 as SQVTM and CDR2 as ANQGSEA. Trimming took 1 base from V and 7 from J, leaving 11 bases between them. CDR3: CSVEVSAGQPQHF. The CDR3 DNA reads as TGCAGCGTTGAAGTCTCCGCGGGGCAGCCCCAGCATTTT. Drawing the rest from reference TRBV29-1 and TRBJ1-5, the complete variable domain is SAVISQKPSRDICQRGTSLTIQCQVDSQVTMMFWYRQQPGQSLTLIATANQGSEATYESGFVIDKFPISRPNLTFSTLTVSNMSPEDSSIYLCSVEVSAGQPQHFGDGTRLSIL.

The chain links TRBV11-1 to TRBJ2-1; D remains ambiguous. With 0 bases removed from V and 0 bases from J, the gap between germline ends came to 24 bases. Per the germline V gene, CDR1 is SGHAT and CDR2 is FQDESV (reference sequence). The CDR3 is 21 residues long. The CDR3 sequence: CASSLATASGQGRSSYNEQFF. The DNA of the CDR3 is TGTGCCAGCAGCTTAGCCACAGCATCAGGCCAAGGGCGGAGCTCCTACAATGAGCAGTTCTTC.

The rearrangement joins TRBV7-2 to TRBJ2-7; D perhaps matches TRBD1 (5 bases). Germline CDR1 reads SGHTA; CDR2 reads FQGNSA. The CDR3 contains 13 residues. V was pared by 5 bases and J by 6 bases, with 14 bases between. The CDR3 here is CASSPTWGGEQYF. The CDR3 region has the DNA TGTGCCAGCAGCCCGACCTGGGGCGGCGAGCAGTACTTC.

This clonotype was observed a handful of times. This CDR3 reads CASSSGTTLGQYF. CDR3 bases: TGTGCCAGCAGCTCCGGGACGACGCTGGGACAGTACTTC. J is TRBJ2-7 and V is TRBV7-9, with D perhaps being TRBD1 or TRBD2 (5 bases each). The germline CDR1 and CDR2 sequences are SEHNR and FQNEAQ (reference sequence). The CDR3 is made up of 13 amino acids. The V and J ends lost 4 bases and 10 bases respectively, with 17 bases between them.

This clonotype was picked up many times. The chain combines TRBV18 with TRBJ2-1; TRBD1 agrees at 7 bases. Trimming took 0 bases from V and 7 from J; bases not matched to a gene: 9. Germline values: CDR1 KGHSH, CDR2 LQKENI. The CDR3 is made up of 16 amino acids. For the CDR3, the DNA is TGTGCCAGCTCACCACCGAGGCAGGGGGACAAAAATGAGCAGTTCTTC. Residues: CASSPPRQGDKNEQFF.

This chain connects TRBV6-5 to TRBJ1-1, with D perhaps matching TRBD1 (5 bases). The CDR3 is 13 amino acids. CDR1 MNHEY and CDR2 SVGAGI come from the germline V gene. V was trimmed by 8 bases and J by 4 bases, leaving 14 bases between them. The CDR3 DNA reads as TGTGCCAGCCTATCTGGGGCTGGCACTGAAGCTTTCTTT. Translated, it gives CASLSGAGTEAFF.

This clonotype was seen at least ten times. DNA for the CDR3: TGTGCCAGCGGTGCCTTCAATGAGCAGTTCTTC. It is translated as CASGAFNEQFF. This chain uses TRBV9 with TRBJ2-1; no firm D call. Germline-derived CDR1 and CDR2 are SGDLS and YYNGEE. Trimming stripped 7 bases from V and 6 bases from J, with 8 bases between. The CDR3 runs to 11 residues.

This clonotype was seen at least ten times. The chain combines TRBV29-1 with TRBJ1-4, with D possibly being TRBD1 (5 bases). With 1 base removed from V and 5 bases from J, the gap between germline ends came to 8 bases. The CDR3 length is 13 residues. Germline V gene data show CDR1 as SQVTM and CDR2 as ANQGSEA. The CDR3 DNA sequence: TGCAGCGTTGAAGCAGGGCGGAATGAAAAACTGTTTTTT. Translating it yields CSVEAGRNEKLFF.

As concerns this clonotype: A read error may be the cause here, since a much bigger clone is one base away. This sequence joins TRBV20-1 and TRBJ2-4, with 11 bases aligning to TRBD2. The germline gives CDR1 DFQATT, CDR2 SNEGSKA (reference sequence). CDR3 size: 15 residues. CDR3 amino acids: CCAPVPGTSGNIQYF. The CDR3 DNA reads as TGCTGTGCTCCAGTTCCCGGGACTAGCGGAAACATTCAGTACTTC.

There are a few counts of this clonotype. The chain is built from TRBV5-1 and TRBJ2-5, with D perhaps TRBD1 (5 bases). V shed 4 bases and J shed 1 base, with 17 bases lying between them. The length of the CDR3 is 16 residues. Germline values: CDR1 SGHRS, CDR2 YFSETQ. The CDR3: CASSLLQGAVQETQYF. The CDR3 region has the DNA TGCGCCAGCAGCCTGCTTCAAGGGGCGGTCCAAGAGACCCAGTACTTC.

This clonotype has just a few counts. V gene TRBV7-2 combines with J gene TRBJ2-5; unclear D gene. Trimming stripped 4 bases from V and 2 bases from J, with 17 bases between. The germline gives CDR1 SGHTA, CDR2 FQGNSA. This CDR3 is 16 amino acids long. CDR3 sequence (DNA): TGTGCCAGCAGCTCCACCTTGGCGGACCCGCAAGAGACCCAGTACTTC. Translation: CASSSTLADPQETQYF. Using reference TRBV7-2 and TRBJ2-5 for the parts outside the CDR3, the full variable domain is GAGVSQSPSNKVTEKGKDVELRCDPISGHTALYWYRQSLGQGLEFLIYFQGNSAPDKSGLPSDRFSAERTGGSVSTLTIQRTQQEDSAVYLCASSSTLADPQETQYFGPGTRLLVL.

The sample holds many counts of this clonotype. The rearrangement uses TRBV20-1 and TRBJ2-1, with 11 bases fitting TRBD2. This CDR3 has 15 residues. Unmatched junction bases numbered 7, after V lost 1 base and J lost 8 bases. Germline CDR1 reads DFQATT; CDR2 reads SNEGSKA (reference sequence). CDR3 region: CSARAVAGGQYEQFF. The CDR3 DNA reads as TGCAGTGCTAGAGCCGTAGCGGGGGGGCAGTATGAGCAGTTCTTC.

In this sample, this clonotype turned up a few times. This chain joins TRBV27 and TRBJ2-7; tentatively, D is TRBD2 (6 bases). The CDR3 extends over 14 amino acids. Between the trimmed V and J ends, which lost 1 base and 4 bases, there was a span of 11 bases. Germline values: CDR1 MNHEY, CDR2 SMNVEV (reference sequence). In nucleotides, the CDR3 is TGTGCCAGCAGTTTATACCCGGGGGTATACGAGCAGTACTTC. It translates to CASSLYPGVYEQYF.

The table lists this clonotype with a few counts. The chain has TRBV5-1 and TRBJ1-2; possibly TRBD1 for D (6 bases). The V and J ends lost 0 bases and 0 bases respectively, with 12 bases between them. Germline V gives CDR1 SGHRS, CDR2 YFSETQ. CDR3 length equals 16 residues. Here the CDR3 reads CASSLASGTTNYGYTF. In nucleotides, the CDR3 is TGCGCCAGCAGCTTGGCCTCGGGGACAACTAACTATGGCTACACCTTC.

This clonotype was recorded a few times. The V and J genes are TRBV12-3 or TRBV12-4 and TRBJ1-5; D uncertain. This CDR3 spans 14 amino acids. V dropped 7 bases and J dropped 0 bases, with 10 bases sitting between them. The chain's CDR3 is CASTRTDSNQPQHF. CDR3 DNA: TGTGCCAGCACCAGGACGGATAGCAATCAGCCCCAGCATTTT.

A few counts support this clonotype. The CDR3 DNA reads TGCAGTGCTCAACGAGCGGGAGAGTACGAGCAGTACTTC. As protein: CSAQRAGEYEQYF. This chain connects TRBV20-1 to TRBJ2-7; 8 bases map to TRBD2. V lost 5 bases, J lost 4 bases, and 7 bases stayed unmatched. This CDR3 has 13 residues. The germline gives CDR1 DFQATT, CDR2 SNEGSKA (reference sequence).

As concerns this clonotype: This clone may be a read error of a much larger clone one base away. The rearrangement links TRBV5-1 to TRBJ2-4; perhaps D is TRBD1 or TRBD2 (5 bases each). This CDR3 region has 14 residues. Germline CDR1 reads SGHRS; CDR2 reads YFSETQ. V dropped 4 bases and J dropped 11 bases, with 19 bases sitting between them. CDR3 DNA: TGCGCCAGCAGCGGCGAAAGGCCGAGGGACGTTCAGTACTTC. Encoded protein: CASSGERPRDVQYF.

This clonotype was counted between two and nine times. This chain joins TRBV20-1 and TRBJ2-3; D gene unclear. V dropped 6 bases and J dropped 2 bases, with 15 bases sitting between them. The CDR3 sequence is 14 residues long. The germline V gene encodes CDR1 DFQATT and CDR2 SNEGSKA (reference sequence). In nucleotides, the CDR3 is TGCAGTGCCCCCTTTAGCACCTTCACAGATACGCAGTATTTT. Protein sequence: CSAPFSTFTDTQYF.

The chain joins TRBV20-1 to TRBJ2-5; 7 nucleotides line up with TRBD1. The CDR3 runs to 15 residues. The germline gives CDR1 DFQATT, CDR2 SNEGSKA (reference sequence). V dropped 3 bases and J dropped 2; count of bases not matched to a gene: 9. CDR3 sequence reads: CSASLTGSGQETQYF. In DNA, the CDR3 is TGCAGTGCTAGCCTGACAGGGAGTGGGCAAGAGACCCAGTACTTC.